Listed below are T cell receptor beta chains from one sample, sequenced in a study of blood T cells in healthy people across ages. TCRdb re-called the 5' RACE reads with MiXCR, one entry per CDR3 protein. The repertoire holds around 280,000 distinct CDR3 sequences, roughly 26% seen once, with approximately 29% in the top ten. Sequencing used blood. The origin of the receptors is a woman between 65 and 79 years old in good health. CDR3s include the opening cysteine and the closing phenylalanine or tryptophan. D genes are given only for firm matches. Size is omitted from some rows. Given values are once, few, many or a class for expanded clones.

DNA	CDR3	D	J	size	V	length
TGTGCCATCAGTGAGTTAACTAGCGGGAGTTTCAATGAGCAGTTCTTC	CAISELTSGSFNEQFF	TRBD2	TRBJ2-1	.	TRBV10-3	16
TGTGCCAGCAGTTTAAAGTCCGGGACTAGCGGGAGAGTCGAGCAGTACTTC	CASSLKSGTSGRVEQYF	TRBD2	TRBJ2-7	.	TRBV27	17
TGCAGCGTTCTAAGGGGGGCAGATACGCAGTATTTT	CSVLRGADTQYF	.	TRBJ2-3	.	TRBV29-1	12
TGTGCCAGCAGTCCGGCCGGAAAAACGTACGAGCAGTACTTC	CASSPAGKTYEQYF	.	TRBJ2-7	.	TRBV28	14
TGTGCCAGCCATTGGGAGACCCAGTACTTC	CASHWETQYF	.	TRBJ2-5	.	TRBV7-4	10
TGTGCCAGCAGCCAACGGCGGAGCTCCTACAATGAGCAGTTCTTC	CASSQRRSSYNEQFF	.	TRBJ2-1	once	TRBV14	15
TGTGCCAGCAGTTTTGGGGGACACACTCACACTGAAGCTTTCTTT	CASSFGGHTHTEAFF	.	TRBJ1-1	few	TRBV12-3/TRBV12-4	15
TGTGCCAGCAGCTTCCCCTGGGGGCAGGTTGAAGCTTTCTTT	CASSFPWGQVEAFF	.	TRBJ1-1	.	TRBV7-8	14
TGTGCCAGCAGTTTCGCCCGAGACCGACAGTACTTC	CASSFARDRQYF	.	TRBJ2-4	.	TRBV28	12
TGTGCCAGCAGCTCCGGGACAGTATACAATGAGCAGTTCTTC	CASSSGTVYNEQFF	TRBD1	TRBJ2-1	few	TRBV11-2	14
TGTGCCAGCAGTTCTAGCGGGAGCCCAGATACGCAGTATTTT	CASSSSGSPDTQYF	TRBD2	TRBJ2-3	.	TRBV7-2	14
TGTGCCAGCAGCTTAGCGAACTCAGGGAACGAGCAGTACTTC	CASSLANSGNEQYF	.	TRBJ2-7	few	TRBV7-9	14
TGCAGTGTGGGGCAGGGGGTTATGAGCTATGGCTACACCTTC	CSVGQGVMSYGYTF	TRBD1	TRBJ1-2	.	TRBV20-1	14
TGTGCCAGCAGCCCCGACAGGTCCGTCTATGGCTGCACCTTC	CASSPDRSVYGCTF	.	TRBJ1-2	.	TRBV2	14
TGCAGCGTTGGGGTCAGGGGGCTTTACGAGCAGTACTTC	CSVGVRGLYEQYF	TRBD1	TRBJ2-7	few	TRBV29-1	13
TGCGCCAGCAGCCCGTCGGGACTAGCGTCCTACGAGCAGTACTTC	CASSPSGLASYEQYF	TRBD2	TRBJ2-7	.	TRBV5-1	15
TGTGCCAGCAGTGTAATGAACACTGAAGCTTTCTTT	CASSVMNTEAFF	.	TRBJ1-1	many	TRBV6-1	12
TGCAGTGTAAAGCGCCTGGCGGGACAGGCAAATGAAAAACTGTTTTTT	CSVKRLAGQANEKLFF	TRBD1	TRBJ1-4	few	TRBV20-1	16
TGTGCCACCAGTGGGGGTTTGCTGGGAGAGACCCAGTACTTC	CATSGGLLGETQYF	.	TRBJ2-5	.	TRBV24-1	14
TGTGCCAGCAGTTTAGGAGGGTCAGGGGGCCAAGAGACCCAGTACTTC	CASSLGGSGGQETQYF	.	TRBJ2-5	many	TRBV28	16
TGTGCCAGTAGTATCCAGGGGGATGGCAATCAGCCCCAGCATTTT	CASSIQGDGNQPQHF	TRBD1	TRBJ1-5	.	TRBV19	15
TGTGCCAGCAGCTTAGCTGAGCGGGAGGACTCCTACGAGCAGTACTTC	CASSLAEREDSYEQYF	TRBD2	TRBJ2-7	few	TRBV7-9	16
TGCAGTGCCATGCCTAGCGGGAGGATCAAGGGGGAGCTGTTTTTT	CSAMPSGRIKGELFF	TRBD2	TRBJ2-2	many	TRBV20-1	15
TGTGCCAGCAGCTTTCCAGGGGCGTACGAGCAGTACTTC	CASSFPGAYEQYF	.	TRBJ2-7	few	TRBV13	13
TGCAGCGTGAGCCGGGACAGCGGCGAGCAGTACTTC	CSVSRDSGEQYF	TRBD1	TRBJ2-7	.	TRBV29-1	12
TGTGCCAGCAGCCGCGGACGACTCAAAAACATTCAGTACTTC	CASSRGRLKNIQYF	.	TRBJ2-4	many	TRBV13	14
TGTGCCAGCAGCAGTGGACGGCTAGCGAGTTGGTACCAAGAGACCCAGTACTTC	CASSSGRLASWYQETQYF	.	TRBJ2-5	.	TRBV6-1	18
TGTGCCAGCAACCAAGTCACACGGGGAGCTAATGAAAAACTGTTTTTT	CASNQVTRGANEKLFF	.	TRBJ1-4	.	TRBV3-1	16
TGTGCCAGCAGCTCAAGCGGGATCTCCTACGAGCAGTACTTC	CASSSSGISYEQYF	TRBD2	TRBJ2-7	.	TRBV6-1	14
TGTGCCAGCAGCTTAGACTGGCAGGCGGGGAACACTGAAGCTTTCTTT	CASSLDWQAGNTEAFF	.	TRBJ1-1	.	TRBV7-2	16
TGTGCCAGCAGCAAGGACAGATTATACGAGCAGTACTTC	CASSKDRLYEQYF	.	TRBJ2-7	many	TRBV7-2	13
TGTGCCAGCGGCTTAGGTCCGGGAGCGTCGTACGAGCAGTACTTC	CASGLGPGASYEQYF	.	TRBJ2-7	.	TRBV7-2	15
TGTGCCAGCAGTTTAGTTAGGGGCGACTCCTACAATGAGCAGTTCTTC	CASSLVRGDSYNEQFF	.	TRBJ2-1	.	TRBV27	16
TGTGCCAGCAGTTATCGGGGAGAGGGGGCCTACGAGCAGTACTTC	CASSYRGEGAYEQYF	.	TRBJ2-7	few	TRBV6-6	15
TGCGCCAGCAGTTTCTCAGGGGGAACTACTAATGAGCAGTTCTTC	CASSFSGGTTNEQFF	TRBD1	TRBJ2-1	few	TRBV5-1	15
TGTGCCAGCAGCCCCGGGCAGGGGGAGGAAGCTAACTATGGCTACACCTTC	CASSPGQGEEANYGYTF	TRBD1	TRBJ1-2	.	TRBV7-6	17
TGTGCCAGCAGCTTAGGTCTAAGCGAGCAGTACTTC	CASSLGLSEQYF	.	TRBJ2-7	few	TRBV7-9	12
TGTGCCAGCAGAGCCCTTCGACCGGGACAACGTGTCCGCTTGGATAACTACGAGCAGTACTTC	CASRALRPGQRVRLDNYEQYF	.	TRBJ2-7	once	TRBV6-1	21
TGCAGCGTTGGGACTAGCGGGAGGGCCTCCGAGCAGTACTTC	CSVGTSGRASEQYF	TRBD2	TRBJ2-7	few	TRBV29-1	14
TGTGCCAGCAGGACGACAGGGGGCGCTGCCAATGAGCAGTTCTTC	CASRTTGGAANEQFF	TRBD1	TRBJ2-1	.	TRBV28	15
TGTGCCAGCAGTGACGACAGGGCTACGAACACTGAAGCTTTCTTT	CASSDDRATNTEAFF	TRBD1	TRBJ1-1	few	TRBV6-1	15
TGCAGTGCCATTTGGGAAGAGACCCAGTACTTC	CSAIWEETQYF	.	TRBJ2-5	many	TRBV20-1	11
TGTGCCAGCAGCTTTCTTGTTCGCGAGCAGTACTTC	CASSFLVREQYF	.	TRBJ2-7	.	TRBV11-2	12
TGCGCCAGCAGCTCCATAGCGGGAAGGGGCAATGAGCAGTTCTTC	CASSSIAGRGNEQFF	TRBD2	TRBJ2-1	.	TRBV5-1	15
TGTGCCAGCAGCTCTACGGGACAGGGGGGGGAGACCCAGTACTTC	CASSSTGQGGETQYF	TRBD1	TRBJ2-5	few	TRBV7-3	15
TGTGCCAGCAGCCCTCTCCCCCTCTCTGGGGCCAACGTCCTGACTTTC	CASSPLPLSGANVLTF	.	TRBJ2-6	.	TRBV12-3/TRBV12-4	16
TGTGCCAGCAGTTACTCGGGGGAGGGGGGCTACGAGCAGTACTTC	CASSYSGEGGYEQYF	.	TRBJ2-7	few	TRBV6-5	15
TGTGCCAGCAGTTCCGTACCCGGGGCCTCCAACTATGGCTACACCTTC	CASSSVPGASNYGYTF	.	TRBJ1-2	.	TRBV12-3/TRBV12-4	16
TGCAGCGACCGGGACAGCCTTTACAATGAGCAGTTCTTC	CSDRDSLYNEQFF	TRBD1	TRBJ2-1	few	TRBV29-1	13
TGTGCCAGCAGTTACTCGGAACGGAGCTCCTACGAGCAGTACTTC	CASSYSERSSYEQYF	.	TRBJ2-7	.	TRBV6-5	15
TGTGCCAGCAGCTCGTCCGGGACCGCGAGAGGCTACACCTTC	CASSSSGTARGYTF	.	TRBJ1-2	few	TRBV27	14
TGTGCCAGCAGCGTAGAGGGACAGGGAACAGATACGCAGTATTTT	CASSVEGQGTDTQYF	TRBD1	TRBJ2-3	.	TRBV9	15
TGCAGTGCCAGGGAGGGACAGGACTATGGCTACACCTTC	CSAREGQDYGYTF	TRBD1	TRBJ1-2	.	TRBV20-1	13
TGTGCCAGCAGCTTAAGGGGGGGCACAGGGAACGAGCAGTTCTTC	CASSLRGGTGNEQFF	.	TRBJ2-1	.	TRBV11-2	15
TGCAGCGGTTCAGGGAGCGATGGCTACACCTTC	CSGSGSDGYTF	.	TRBJ1-2	few	TRBV29-1	11
TGTGCCAGCAGCCAAGTCGAGGGGAGGGGCTACACCTTC	CASSQVEGRGYTF	.	TRBJ1-2	.	TRBV3-1	13
TGTGCCAGCAGGTCGTTGGGGACTTCCCTAGCCAAAAACATTCAGTACTTC	CASRSLGTSLAKNIQYF	.	TRBJ2-4	many	TRBV28	17
TGTGCCAGCAGCTCCTACCTCCGGCCAAACCTGGGCGGGGAGCTGTTTTTT	CASSSYLRPNLGGELFF	.	TRBJ2-2	.	TRBV7-2	17
TGCAGTGCTACGGTCGACCATACAGATACGCAGTATTTT	CSATVDHTDTQYF	.	TRBJ2-3	.	TRBV20-1	13